This entry concerns a single T cell receptor beta chain. The target antigen is unknown. The source of the sample is a study of T cell responses to AZD1222 COVID-19 vaccine. Study-wide points: As reported, nearly half of all spike-specific TCRs target variant regions that are unmutated. Spike regions recognized by vaccine-associated CD4 TCRs spanned the protein, led by 160-218 and 743-854.

The repertoire was sequenced with immunoSEQ multiplex PCR; TCRdb's copy has only in-frame clones and lacks some. The sample has approximately 110,000 clones, around 89% seen once; the top ten hold less than 6.5%. Germline-derived CDR1 and CDR2 are LNHDA and SQIVND (reference sequence). The CDR3 runs to 13 residues. The V and J ends lost 7 bases and 2 bases respectively, with 10 bases between them. V gene TRBV19 combines with J gene TRBJ2-3; no definite D call. The receptor comes from an adult who received the AZD1222 COVID-19 vaccine. The sample here was peripheral blood, taken 28 days after the second AZD1222 dose. Written as DNA, the CDR3 is TGTGCCAGTACCCCAGAGAACACAGATACGCAGTATTTT. Its protein product is CASTPENTDTQYF.